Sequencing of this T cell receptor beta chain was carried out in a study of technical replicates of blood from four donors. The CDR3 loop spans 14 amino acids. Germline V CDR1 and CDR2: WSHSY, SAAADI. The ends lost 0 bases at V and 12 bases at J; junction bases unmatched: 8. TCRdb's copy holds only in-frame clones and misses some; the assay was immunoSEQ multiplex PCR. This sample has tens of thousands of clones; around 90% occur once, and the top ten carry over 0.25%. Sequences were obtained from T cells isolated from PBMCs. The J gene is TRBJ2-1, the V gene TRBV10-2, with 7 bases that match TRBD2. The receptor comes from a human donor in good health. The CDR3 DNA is TGCGCCAGCAGTGAGTCGAGGGCGGGCGGGGGGCAGTTCTTC. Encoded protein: CASSESRAGGGQFF.